This T cell receptor (beta chain) was identified during a study of T cells in Graves' hyperthyroidism and ophthalmopathy. Template material for amplifying TCR beta CDR3 regions consisted of RNA transcripts. Initially, a first-round RT-PCR of the TCR CDR3 employed the HTBI primer set. TCRdb fed the multiplex PCR reads into MiXCR, producing one record per CDR3 protein. The sample records a few hundred thousand distinct CDR3 sequences, 15% to 18% being singletons. Germline CDR1 MDHEN, CDR2 SYDVKM. This CDR3 spans 14 amino acids. V lost 7 bases to trimming and J lost 3 bases, with 16 bases between them. A patient was excluded if there was uncontrolled infection, other autoimmune disease, pregnancy or lactation. On the basis of clinical symptoms, serum thyroxine and TRAb, thyroid ultrasound and orbital computed tomography, diagnoses were made. Blood was sampled at initial diagnosis of hyperthyroidism, prior to onset of any ophthalmopathy symptoms. Fresh peripheral blood, 9.5 to 10 ml of it, supplied the PBMCs.

In its sample, this clonotype was seen many times. This TCR came from a woman younger than 35 with Graves' hyperthyroidism that later progressed to Graves' ophthalmopathy. V usage is TRBV28 and J usage is TRBJ2-7, with D perhaps TRBD1 or TRBD2 (6 bases each). The sequenced sample consisted of blood. CDR3 loop: CASTQLGGYYEQYF. The CDR3 DNA is TGTGCCAGCACCCAGCTAGGGGGGTACTACGAGCAGTACTTC. Full variable domain (remainder filled in from reference TRBV28 and TRBJ2-7): DVKVTQSSRYLVKRTGEKVFLECVQDMDHENMFWYRQDPGLGLRLIYFSYDVKMKEKGDIPEGYSVSREKKERFSLILESASTNQTSMYLCASTQLGGYYEQYFGPGTRLTVT.